This T cell receptor (beta chain) was profiled in a study of blood T cell repertoires in COVID-19. The data were produced by immunoSEQ multiplex PCR, yet TCRdb's version contains in-frame clones alone and is incomplete. The sample records over 60,000 clones, roughly nine tenths being singletons. Germline V gene sequence: CDR1 SNHLY, CDR2 FYNNEI. V dropped 3 bases and J dropped 5 bases, with 23 bases sitting between them. The CDR3 has 17 residues. Sequencing input: peripheral blood. The chain recombines TRBV2 with TRBJ2-7; D possibly corresponds to TRBD1 (6 bases). The clonotype comes from an elderly man with acute or convalescent COVID-19. The CDR3 DNA sequence: TGTGCCAGCAGTGACAATGTTCGACTCCAGGGGACGGACGAGCAGTACTTC. Amino acids: CASSDNVRLQGTDEQYF. The whole variable domain, filled in from reference TRBV2 and TRBJ2-7, reads EPEVTQTPSHQVTQMGQEVILRCVPISNHLYFYWYRQILGQKVEFLVSFYNNEISEKSEIFDDQFSVERPDGSNFTLKIRSTKLEDSAMYFCASSDNVRLQGTDEQYFGPGTRLTVT.